The 20 T cell receptor beta chains in this list originate from one sample, sequenced in a study of human T cells and chemical hapten exposure. Described time point: pre-sensitization, week 0. The treatment here: therapeutic diphenylcyclopropenone sensitization with weekly scalp DPC. TCRdb called the RACE reads again in MiXCR, with one record for every CDR3 protein. The table shows 50,000 to 65,000 distinct CDR3 sequences, with around 6.6% occurring only once. The specimen was whole blood, collected in connection with sensitization to the hapten diphenylcyclopropenone (DPC). The receptors derive from a young woman with alopecia areata. Some clones in this sample may be carry-over from other donors' samples.

This clonotype was observed a few times. CDR3 sequence reads: CASSLAGIIETQYF. CDR3 sequence (DNA): TGTGCCAGCAGCTTAGCGGGGATAATTGAGACCCAGTACTTC. The chain joins TRBV7-2 to TRBJ2-5; D gene unclear. The CDR3 has 14 amino acids. The germline V gene encodes CDR1 SGHTA and CDR2 FQGNSA. The V end was cut by 0 bases, the J end by 5 bases, with 10 bases between.

In this sample, this clonotype turned up many times. This chain uses TRBV29-1 with TRBJ1-2; TRBD1 matches at 7 bases. After removal of 4 bases from V and 8 bases from J, the junction contained 7 bases not matched to a gene. CDR3 length: 12 amino acids. Germline CDR1 is SQVTM and CDR2 is ANQGSEA. CDR3 residues: CSVGQGGTGYTF. The CDR3 DNA follows: TGCAGCGTTGGGCAGGGGGGTACGGGCTACACCTTC.

This clonotype occurred many times. CDR3 loop: CAWSVREANYGYTF. The CDR3 DNA reads as TGTGCCTGGAGTGTCCGGGAAGCTAACTATGGCTACACCTTC. The V call is TRBV30, the J call TRBJ1-2; D gene ambiguous. This CDR3 is 14 amino acids long. Trimming pared 0 bases from V and 0 bases from J, leaving 8 bases between. Germline V gives CDR1 GTSNPN, CDR2 SVGIG (reference sequence).

Ten or more counts support this clonotype. V usage is TRBV2 and J usage is TRBJ1-2, with a weak D call TRBD1 (6 bases). Trimming removed 7 bases from V and 2 bases from J, with 8 bases in between. This CDR3 is 12 amino acids long. CDR1 is SNHLY and CDR2 is FYNNEI in the germline V gene. DNA of the CDR3: TGTGCCAGCAAAGGACAGAACTATGGCTACACCTTC. Protein sequence: CASKGQNYGYTF.

This clonotype came up many times. The V call is TRBV7-9, the J call TRBJ2-3; tentative D call: TRBD1 (6 bases). The V end was cut by 5 bases, the J end by 5 bases, with 17 bases between. The CDR3 sequence is 15 residues long. Germline CDR1 reads SEHNR; CDR2 reads FQNEAQ (reference sequence). The CDR3 sequence: CASSEDSRIIDTQYF. DNA for the CDR3: TGTGCCAGCAGCGAGGACAGCCGAATCATAGATACGCAGTATTTT.

The CDR3 DNA follows: TGTGCCTCCGGAGGAGATACGCAGTATTTT. Encoded protein: CASGGDTQYF. The gene calls are TRBV7-2 and TRBJ2-3; maybe TRBD2 (5 bases). V lost 11 bases to trimming and J lost 5 bases, with 8 bases between them. This CDR3 has 10 residues. Germline lookup yields CDR1 SGHTA and CDR2 FQGNSA.

This clonotype came up many times. This chain uses TRBV6-5 with TRBJ1-6; D perhaps matches TRBD1 (6 bases). Germline V lookup: CDR1 MNHEY, CDR2 SVGAGI. CDR3 size: 19 residues. Trimming stripped 6 bases from V and 5 bases from J, with 26 bases between. This chain's CDR3 is CASRPPSTSGDGHNSPLHF. In DNA form, the CDR3 reads TGTGCCAGCAGGCCTCCATCTACGTCAGGGGACGGGCATAATTCACCCCTCCACTTT.

The sample holds many counts of this clonotype. In DNA form, the CDR3 reads TGTGCCAGCAGCACTTTACAGGGGGCTCCCAATGAGCAGTTCTTC. Translated, it gives CASSTLQGAPNEQFF. This rearrangement joins TRBV7-2 to TRBJ2-1; 9 bases match TRBD1. The CDR3 totals 15 residues. Germline V gene lookup returns CDR1 SGHTA and CDR2 FQGNSA. The V segment lost 5 bases and the J segment 6 bases; nucleotides outside the gene matches: 8.

This clonotype was seen repeatedly, ten times or more. The chain uses TRBV7-9 and TRBJ2-2, with a weak D call TRBD1 (6 bases). The germline V and J ends were trimmed by 5 bases and 3 bases, with 16 bases remaining between them. The germline V gene has CDR1 SEHNR and CDR2 FQNEAQ (reference sequence). The CDR3 has 16 residues. The CDR3 region is CASSPTRDIYTGELFF. The CDR3 nucleotides read TGTGCCAGCAGCCCGACCCGGGACATATACACCGGGGAGCTGTTTTTT.

In this sample, this clonotype turned up many times. The chain links TRBV6-6 to TRBJ1-1, with 8 bases aligning to TRBD1. CDR1 and CDR2 (germline): MNHNY, SVGAGI (reference sequence). This CDR3 is 14 amino acids long. Trimming cost V 2 bases and J 5 bases; bases outside gene matches: 4. The CDR3 sequence is CASSYQDRATEAFF. CDR3 DNA sequence: TGTGCCAGCAGTTACCAGGACAGGGCGACTGAAGCTTTCTTT.

Worth noting for this clonotype: This clone may be a read error of a much larger clone one base away. This rearrangement joins TRBV7-2 to TRBJ1-2; D might be TRBD1 (6 bases). V gave up 0 bases and J gave up 2 bases, with 16 bases separating them. CDR3 size: 17 residues. Germline assignment: CDR1 SGHTA and CDR2 FQGNSA. The CDR3 is CASSLAIGQGINYGYTF. CDR3 nucleotide sequence: TGTGCCAGCAGCTTAGCTATTGGGCAGGGGATCAACTATGGCTACACCTTC.

This clonotype was seen at least ten times. The rearrangement joins TRBV5-1 to TRBJ2-6; D might be TRBD2 (6 bases). CDR1 SGHRS and CDR2 YFSETQ come from the germline V gene. Trimming stripped 7 bases from V and 4 bases from J, with 9 bases between. The CDR3 totals 13 residues. CDR3 DNA: TGCGCCAGCCTAGCGAGCGGGGCCAACGTCCTGACTTTC. It yields the protein CASLASGANVLTF.

The V call is TRBV9, the J call TRBJ1-4; a weak D match, TRBD1 (5 bases). This CDR3 comprises 17 residues. Germline-derived CDR1 and CDR2 are SGDLS and YYNGEE. Trimming pared 0 bases from V and 2 bases from J, leaving 14 bases between. Here the CDR3 reads CASSVEPGGRTNEKLFF. For the CDR3, the DNA is TGTGCCAGCAGCGTAGAGCCGGGGGGGAGGACTAATGAAAAACTGTTTTTT.

This clonotype has ten or more counts. The chain employs TRBV11-2 and TRBJ2-7; D is perhaps TRBD1 or TRBD2 (6 bases each). Trimming stripped 5 bases from V and 1 base from J, with 21 bases between. The CDR3 totals 17 residues. The germline gives CDR1 SGHAT, CDR2 FQNNGV. The CDR3 nucleotides are TGTGCCAGCAGCCCCCCAGGAGGGGGTCCATTATCCTACGAGCAGTACTTC. Amino acid sequence: CASSPPGGGPLSYEQYF.

V usage is TRBV29-1 and J usage is TRBJ2-1; 9 bases align to TRBD2. Germline values: CDR1 SQVTM, CDR2 ANQGSEA. The CDR3 sequence is 16 residues long. J gave up 6 bases and V 7 bases, and 16 bases lay outside the gene matches. CDR3 in amino acids: CSAGKGLAGFGNEQFF. The CDR3 nucleotides are TGCAGCGCAGGGAAGGGTCTAGCGGGGTTCGGCAATGAGCAGTTCTTC.

V is TRBV9 and J is TRBJ2-7, with 8 bases aligning to TRBD1. V lost 0 bases to trimming and J lost 2 bases; unmatched junction nucleotides: 13. The CDR3 sequence is 18 residues long. Germline V lookup: CDR1 SGDLS, CDR2 YYNGEE. Here the CDR3 reads CASSVDLGGSGGPYEQYF. The CDR3 coding sequence is TGTGCCAGCAGCGTAGACCTGGGTGGTTCAGGGGGCCCCTACGAGCAGTACTTC. The full variable domain, with the rest looked up from reference TRBV9 and TRBJ2-7, is DSGVTQTPKHLITATGQRVTLRCSPRSGDLSVYWYQQSLDQGLQFLIQYYNGEERAKGNILERFSAQQFPDLHSELNLSSLELGDSALYFCASSVDLGGSGGPYEQYFGPGTRLTVT.

This clonotype was recorded at least ten times. This rearrangement joins TRBV3-1 to TRBJ1-1, with D possibly being TRBD1 (5 bases). The germline gives CDR1 LGHDT, CDR2 YNNKEL (reference sequence). The CDR3 is 15 amino acids. The V and J ends lost 4 bases and 4 bases respectively, with 16 bases between them. This CDR3 is CASSRFWAGGTEAFF. CDR3 in DNA: TGTGCCAGCAGCCGGTTCTGGGCCGGGGGCACTGAAGCTTTCTTT. The full variable domain, completed using reference TRBV3-1 and TRBJ1-1, is DTAVSQTPKYLVTQMGNDKSIKCEQNLGHDTMYWYKQDSKKFLKIMFSYNNKELIINETVPNRFSPKSPDKAHLNLHINSLELGDSAVYFCASSRFWAGGTEAFFGQGTRLTVV.

The V gene is TRBV20-1, the J gene TRBJ1-2, with TRBD1 matching 7 bases. CDR1 and CDR2 from the germline V gene are DFQATT and SNEGSKA (reference sequence). The CDR3 loop spans 12 amino acids. The V gene end was trimmed by 3 bases and the J gene end by 3 bases; junction bases not matched to a gene: 1. The CDR3 reads CSASGTDYGYTF. The CDR3 region has the DNA TGCAGTGCTAGCGGGACAGACTATGGCTACACCTTC.

This clonotype has ten or more counts. The J gene is TRBJ1-1, the V gene TRBV11-2, with TRBD1 matching 9 bases. V shed 5 bases, J shed 4 bases, and the junction held 5 bases outside the gene matches. CDR3 size: 14 residues. The germline V gene has CDR1 SGHAT and CDR2 FQNNGV. CDR3 DNA sequence: TGTGCCAGCAGCATACAGGGGGCGCGCACTGAAGCTTTCTTT. Amino acids: CASSIQGARTEAFF.

In the case of this clonotype: At one end, the junction sequence differs from germline, possibly due to a read error. The chain combines TRBV5-4 with TRBJ2-5, with D unclear. Germline V lookup: CDR1 SGHNT, CDR2 YYREEE (reference sequence). The CDR3 is made up of 14 amino acids. CDR3 sequence: CASSLTGHQETQYF. As DNA, the CDR3 is TGTGCCAGCAGCTTAACGGGCCACCAGGAGACCCAGTACTTC.